One and the same sample provided the 3 T cell receptor beta chains below, sequenced in a study of blood T cell repertoires in COVID-19. Sequenced by immunoSEQ multiplex PCR; TCRdb stores in-frame clones only, minus some. This sample yields roughly 350,000 clones, of which about nine tenths are seen a single time; about 6.9% belongs to the top ten. The sample consisted of peripheral blood. The source is a woman in her forties or fifties with COVID-19, enrolled during active disease.

This clone was seen a single time. V gene TRBV11-2 combines with J gene TRBJ1-2, with 10 positions matching TRBD1. V lost 5 bases to trimming and J lost 8 bases; unmatched junction nucleotides: 8. The germline V gene encodes CDR1 SGHAT and CDR2 FQNNGV. This CDR3 is built from 14 residues. CDR3 nucleotide sequence: TGTGCCAGCAGCCCGACAGGGGGCGTATGGGGCTACACCTTC. It codes for CASSPTGGVWGYTF.

The chain joins TRBV4-1 to TRBJ2-2; 11 positions agree with TRBD1. The germline V gene has CDR1 MGHRA and CDR2 YSYEKL. The CDR3 extends over 18 amino acids. V lost 1 base to trimming and J lost 2 bases; unmatched junction nucleotides: 6. CDR3 protein: CASSQVSGTGGNTGELFF. CDR3 in DNA: TGCGCCAGCAGCCAAGTTTCCGGGACAGGGGGTAACACCGGGGAGCTGTTTTTT.

This sequence joins TRBV19 and TRBJ1-2; D may be TRBD1 (5 bases). V was pared by 0 bases and J by 4 bases, with 12 bases between. The CDR3 is 15 residues long. Germline loops: CDR1 LNHDA, CDR2 SQIVND (reference sequence). CDR3: CASSIEGEALYGYTF. The CDR3 bases are TGTGCCAGTAGTATAGAAGGGGAGGCTCTCTATGGCTACACCTTC.